One sample yielded the 32 T cell receptor beta chains listed below, sequenced in a study of blood T cell repertoires in COVID-19. The repertoire was sequenced with immunoSEQ multiplex PCR; TCRdb's copy has only in-frame clones and lacks some. The data contain about 210,000 clones, around 92% of them singletons. Sequencing input: peripheral blood. The receptor set was obtained from a young man with acute or convalescent COVID-19.

CDR3 coding DNA: TGTGCCAGCAGTTACTCCCAGGGGACCTACGAGCAGTACTTC. Amino acids: CASSYSQGTYEQYF. This chain joins TRBV6-5 and TRBJ2-7; tentatively, D is TRBD1 (6 bases). The V and J ends lost 0 bases and 2 bases respectively, with 8 bases between them. The CDR3 length is 14 residues. Germline CDR1 reads MNHEY; CDR2 reads SVGAGI.

J is TRBJ2-1 and V is TRBV4-1; 8 bases align to TRBD2. With V trimmed by 3 bases and J by 5 bases, 9 bases remained unmatched. The CDR3 totals 16 residues. Germline V gives CDR1 MGHRA, CDR2 YSYEKL. CDR3 protein: CASSHVRGGGNNEQFF. The CDR3 region has the DNA TGCGCCAGCAGCCATGTTCGCGGCGGGGGGAACAATGAGCAGTTCTTC.

The chain uses TRBV10-2 and TRBJ1-2; 9 bases agree with TRBD1. J gave up 3 bases and V 4 bases, and 0 bases lay outside the gene matches. CDR3 length: 13 residues. Germline CDR1 WSHSY, CDR2 SAAADI. CDR3 loop: CASSGTGDYGYTF. CDR3 nucleotide sequence: TGCGCCAGCAGTGGGACAGGGGACTATGGCTACACCTTC.

The chain links TRBV4-1 to TRBJ1-3; D ambiguous. The V gene's germline CDR1 is MGHRA and CDR2 YSYEKL. Deletions cut 4 bases from V and 0 bases from J, with 13 bases between. CDR3 length equals 16 residues. CDR3 sequence: CASSLAEQSSGNTIYF. Here the CDR3 DNA reads TGCGCCAGCAGCCTGGCGGAGCAGAGCTCTGGAAACACCATATATTTT.

This chain joins TRBV10-1 and TRBJ1-1, with a weak D call TRBD1 (5 bases). The CDR3 spans 16 residues. With 2 bases removed from V and 5 bases from J, the gap between germline ends came to 18 bases. Germline lookup yields CDR1 WNHNN and CDR2 SYGVQD (reference sequence). The CDR3 loop reads CASSEGNRRGRTEAFF. The CDR3 DNA is TGCGCCAGCAGTGAGGGTAATCGGCGGGGACGGACTGAAGCTTTCTTT.

In DNA form, the CDR3 reads TGCGCCAGCAGCCCTACGGGACAGAACTACGAGCAGTACTTC. It is translated as CASSPTGQNYEQYF. The chain combines TRBV5-1 with TRBJ2-7; 7 positions match TRBD1. The junction had 7 bases not matched to a gene; V was cut back by 4 bases and J by 3 bases. The CDR3 has 14 amino acids. CDR1 SGHRS and CDR2 YFSETQ come from the germline V gene.

This rearrangement joins TRBV28 to TRBJ2-7, with D perhaps matching TRBD2 (6 bases). Per germline, CDR1 MDHEN and CDR2 SYDVKM. The CDR3 sequence is 14 residues long. V gave up 6 bases and J gave up 2 bases, with 14 bases separating them. DNA for the CDR3: TGTGCCAGCAGGACCCCGGGAGCCACCTACGAGCAGTACTTC. Its translation: CASRTPGATYEQYF.

This clone appeared a single time. The chain uses TRBV7-9 and TRBJ2-1, with D perhaps matching TRBD1 (5 bases). From germline, CDR1 is SEHNR and CDR2 FQNEAQ (reference sequence). The CDR3 length is 17 residues. Trimming removed 5 bases from V and 1 base from J, with 18 bases in between. In nucleotides, the CDR3 is TGTGCCAGCAGCCTAATAGCCGACAGTCATTCCTACAATGAGCAGTTCTTC. Its protein product is CASSLIADSHSYNEQFF. Complete variable domain (other parts from reference TRBV7-9 and TRBJ2-1): DTGVSQNPRHKITKRGQNVTFRCDPISEHNRLYWYRQTLGQGPEFLTYFQNEAQLEKSRLLSDRFSAERPKGSFSTLEIQRTEQGDSAMYLCASSLIADSHSYNEQFFGPGTRLTVL.

The chain couples TRBV11-2 to TRBJ2-2; TRBD2 is a possible D gene (6 bases). The CDR3 has 17 amino acids. Trimming pared 0 bases from V and 4 bases from J, leaving 15 bases between. CDR1 and CDR2 from the germline V gene are SGHAT and FQNNGV. The CDR3 nucleotides are TGTGCCAGCAGCTTAGATCGTCTGGGGGGTGGCACCGGGGAGCTGTTTTTT. This translates into CASSLDRLGGGTGELFF. Based on the CDR3 plus reference TRBV11-2 and TRBJ2-2, the full variable domain is EAGVAQSPRYKIIEKRQSVAFWCNPISGHATLYWYQQILGQGPKLLIQFQNNGVVDDSQLPKDRFSAERLKGVDSTLKIQPAKLEDSAVYLCASSLDRLGGGTGELFFGEGSRLTVL.

This chain joins TRBV6-5 and TRBJ2-5; no firm D call. This CDR3 has 12 residues. Per the germline V gene, CDR1 is MNHEY and CDR2 is SVGAGI. V was cut by 2 bases and J by 5 bases, with 6 bases left in between. The chain's CDR3 is CASSYVGETQYF. As DNA, the CDR3 is TGTGCCAGCAGTTACGTCGGGGAGACCCAGTACTTC.

The rearrangement links TRBV9 to TRBJ1-6; the D gene is possibly TRBD1 (5 bases). From germline, CDR1 is SGDLS and CDR2 YYNGEE. CDR3 length equals 15 residues. The V and J ends lost 3 bases and 7 bases respectively, with 14 bases between them. This chain's CDR3 is CASSDVGGYNSPLHF. DNA of the CDR3: TGTGCCAGCAGCGATGTGGGGGGTTACAATTCACCCCTCCACTTT.

V gene TRBV18 combines with J gene TRBJ2-3; the match to TRBD2 covers 9 bases. The CDR3 is 17 residues long. CDR1 KGHSH and CDR2 LQKENI come from the germline V gene. The V gene end was trimmed by 0 bases and the J gene end by 1 base; junction bases not matched to a gene: 5. The CDR3 sequence is CASSPPGTSRGTDTQYF. In DNA form, the CDR3 reads TGTGCCAGCTCACCACCCGGGACTAGCCGTGGCACAGATACGCAGTATTTT. The full variable domain, completed using reference TRBV18 and TRBJ2-3, is NAGVMQNPRHLVRRRGQEARLRCSPMKGHSHVYWYRQLPEEGLKFMVYLQKENIIDESGMPKERFSAEFPKEGPSILRIQQVVRGDSAAYFCASSPPGTSRGTDTQYFGPGTRLTVL.

The gene calls are TRBV28 and TRBJ2-5; TRBD1 matches at 9 bases. V shed 6 bases, J shed 5 bases, and the junction held 7 bases outside the gene matches. CDR1 MDHEN and CDR2 SYDVKM come from the germline V gene. This CDR3 comprises 14 residues. The CDR3 region is CASRTTGGVETQYF. The CDR3 bases are TGTGCCAGCAGGACCACAGGGGGCGTCGAGACCCAGTACTTC.

This chain uses TRBV4-1 with TRBJ2-7; TRBD2 is a possible D gene (6 bases). This CDR3 has 14 amino acids. The germline V gene encodes CDR1 MGHRA and CDR2 YSYEKL. V gave up 4 bases and J gave up 2 bases, with 12 bases separating them. The CDR3 DNA reads TGCGCCAGCAGCCCTGGCGGGGAGACCTACGAGCAGTACTTC. The encoded protein is CASSPGGETYEQYF.

This clone occurred once. The chain has TRBV19 and TRBJ2-2; 9 bases line up with TRBD2. The ends lost 3 bases at V and 3 bases at J; junction bases unmatched: 2. The CDR3 extends over 15 amino acids. CDR1 is LNHDA, CDR2 SQIVND, per germline (reference sequence). This CDR3 is CASSILAGDTGELFF. CDR3 DNA: TGTGCCAGTAGTATTTTAGCGGGGGACACCGGGGAGCTGTTTTTT.

The chain recombines TRBV5-1 with TRBJ2-3, with D possibly TRBD2 on 6 matching bases. The CDR3 is made up of 15 amino acids. V was pared by 0 bases and J by 4 bases, with 12 bases between. CDR1 SGHRS and CDR2 YFSETQ come from the germline V gene. The CDR3 nucleotides read TGCGCCAGCAGCTTGGGGGGGACTTCCCCAGATACGCAGTATTTT. Translated, it gives CASSLGGTSPDTQYF.

The V gene is TRBV28, the J gene TRBJ2-2; D is unresolved. The V end was cut by 7 bases, the J end by 7 bases, with 13 bases between. There are 13 residues in the CDR3. Germline CDR1 reads MDHEN; CDR2 reads SYDVKM. CDR3 bases: TGTGCCAGCACCTCTCCTCCTAACGGGGAGCTGTTTTTT. Residues: CASTSPPNGELFF.

The chain couples TRBV12-3 or TRBV12-4 to TRBJ2-1; tentatively, D is TRBD2 (5 bases). V lost 9 bases and J 6 bases, leaving 15 bases between the germline ends. The length of the CDR3 is 13 residues. CDR3 protein: CASSKVRANEQFF. As DNA, the CDR3 is TGTGCCAGTTCGAAGGTGCGGGCCAATGAGCAGTTCTTC.

The chain couples TRBV5-1 to TRBJ2-7; D unclear. The CDR3 totals 11 residues. Between the trimmed V and J ends, which lost 3 bases and 4 bases, there was a span of 5 bases. Germline V gene data show CDR1 as SGHRS and CDR2 as YFSETQ. CDR3 amino acids: CASSSMYEQYF. The DNA of the CDR3 is TGCGCCAGCAGCTCCATGTACGAGCAGTACTTC.

The rearrangement links TRBV3-1 (or the pseudogene TRBV3-2) to TRBJ2-1; maybe TRBD2 (6 bases). Germline lookup yields CDR1 LGHDT and CDR2 YNNKEL (reference sequence). The CDR3 loop spans 18 amino acids. Trimming stripped 0 bases from V and 3 bases from J, with 18 bases between. CDR3: CASSQEALGLGLYNEQFF. CDR3 nucleotide sequence: TGTGCCAGCAGCCAAGAGGCATTGGGACTGGGCCTCTACAATGAGCAGTTCTTC.

This chain uses TRBV11-3 with TRBJ2-7; 12 nucleotides line up with TRBD2. In germline, CDR1 is SGHNT, CDR2 YENEEA. V dropped 5 bases and J dropped 12; count of bases not matched to a gene: 11. The CDR3 contains 14 residues. The CDR3 DNA reads TGTGCCAGCAGCCAAACTAGCGGGGGGTCCGTGGTGTACTTC. It is translated as CASSQTSGGSVVYF.

V usage is TRBV6-1 and J usage is TRBJ2-1; TRBD1 matches at 8 bases. The CDR3 runs 16 residues. Germline V gene data show CDR1 as MNHNS and CDR2 as SASEGT. Unmatched junction bases numbered 5, after V lost 4 bases and J lost 0 bases. The CDR3 DNA reads as TGTGCCAGCAGTGGACTGACAGGGGTCTCCTACAATGAGCAGTTCTTC. This sequence encodes CASSGLTGVSYNEQFF.

The chain employs TRBV5-1 and TRBJ2-7; 8 bases align to TRBD2. Unmatched junction bases numbered 12, after V lost 5 bases and J lost 5 bases. Looked up from germline, CDR1 is SGHRS and CDR2 is YFSETQ. The CDR3 sequence is 15 residues long. CDR3 sequence: CASSAVAGSPDEQYF. DNA for the CDR3: TGCGCCAGCAGTGCGGTAGCGGGGAGCCCCGACGAGCAGTACTTC.

V is TRBV3-1 (or the pseudogene TRBV3-2) and J is TRBJ2-7; D is possibly TRBD1 (8 bases). V lost 6 bases to trimming and J lost 5 bases, with 17 bases between them. The germline CDR1 and CDR2 sequences are LGHDT and YNNKEL (reference sequence). The CDR3 contains 14 residues. The CDR3 coding sequence is TGTGCCAGCAGACTTACAGGGGGGGTCGACGAGCAGTACTTC. Translating gives CASRLTGGVDEQYF.

V is TRBV29-1 and J is TRBJ1-2; D uncertain. In germline, CDR1 is SQVTM, CDR2 ANQGSEA. V was clipped by 7 bases and J by 0 bases, with 18 bases between them. The CDR3 totals 15 residues. The CDR3 sequence is CSGLLAENPNYGYTF. CDR3 nucleotide sequence: TGCAGCGGTCTTTTGGCGGAGAATCCTAACTATGGCTACACCTTC.

The chain has TRBV4-1 and TRBJ2-5; D is uncertain. There are 18 residues in the CDR3. Germline CDR1 reads MGHRA; CDR2 reads YSYEKL. The V end lost 2 bases, the J end lost 3 bases, and 22 bases lay between the germline ends. Here the CDR3 DNA reads TGCGCCAGCAGCCAAACCAATACGAGGATAGTAGGTGAAGAGACCCAGTACTTC. This gives the protein CASSQTNTRIVGEETQYF.

This clone showed up just once. The chain couples TRBV12-5 to TRBJ1-1; TRBD1 might be the D (5 bases). Trimming removed 6 bases at V and 3 bases at J, with 11 bases between. CDR3 size: 13 residues. CDR1 LGHNT and CDR2 FRNRAP come from the germline V gene. The CDR3 DNA is TGTGCTAGTGGCCGACAGCCACACACTGAAGCTTTCTTT. Residues: CASGRQPHTEAFF.

The chain recombines TRBV28 with TRBJ2-3, with 8 nucleotides matching TRBD2. Germline CDR1 is MDHEN and CDR2 is SYDVKM. The CDR3 length is 15 residues. The trim removed 2 bases at V and 2 bases at J, leaving 3 bases unmatched. The CDR3 DNA reads TGTGCCAGCAGTTTAGCGGGGGGACCCACAGATACGCAGTATTTT. This translates into CASSLAGGPTDTQYF.

This clone is a singleton in its sample. V and J are TRBV28 and TRBJ2-7; 9 bases align to TRBD1. The trim removed 6 bases at V and 1 base at J, leaving 4 bases unmatched. The CDR3 contains 14 residues. The germline CDR1 and CDR2 sequences are MDHEN and SYDVKM. The DNA of the CDR3 is TGTGCCAGCAGAAGACAGGGGGGATCCTACGAGCAGTACTTC. It encodes CASRRQGGSYEQYF.

The CDR3 reads CASSPPLPRSGANVLTF. The DNA of the CDR3 is TGCGCCAGCAGTCCCCCGCTCCCTAGGTCTGGGGCCAACGTCCTGACTTTC. This chain connects TRBV23-1 to TRBJ2-6; no clear D. TRBV23-1 is sorted into the ORF group, with uncertain function. This CDR3 is built from 17 residues. Trimming took 4 bases from V and 1 from J, leaving 14 bases between them.

This chain joins TRBV6-6 and TRBJ1-4; TRBD1 aligns across 10 bases. This CDR3 is 15 amino acids long. V shed 2 bases and J 12 bases; nucleotides not matched to a gene: 9. Germline lookup yields CDR1 MNHNY and CDR2 SVGAGI (reference sequence). CDR3 bases: TGTGCCAGCAGTTACGACGGGACAGGGGAGCGGGAACTGTTTTTT. Translation gives CASSYDGTGERELFF.

The chain links TRBV6-5 to TRBJ1-1; D is perhaps TRBD1 (5 bases). V was clipped by 7 bases and J by 0 bases, with 9 bases between them. The CDR3 spans 13 residues. Germline lookup yields CDR1 MNHEY and CDR2 SVGAGI. CDR3 in DNA: TGTGCCAGCACGAAGGGGATGAACACTGAAGCTTTCTTT. This encodes CASTKGMNTEAFF.